This T cell receptor (beta chain) was identified in a study of blood T cell repertoires in COVID-19 (dated by TCRdb to 2020 to 2021). Some background on the complete study: Collaborator samples came from the United States, Italy and Spain and covered acute and convalescent phases of COVID-19. The repertoires were released in a freely available public database intended as a resource for research on the immune response to SARS-CoV-2. Sample metadata almost always included a de-identified subject ID, COVID-19 status, age in years and sex. The prospective study material was composed of cDNA or gDNA derived from T cells, B-cell-depleted T cells, or PBMCs. The samples were drawn from the first 160 participants of the ongoing ImmuneRACE study and from 950 to 1,500 subjects provided by 6 global collaborators. Subjects who had been exposed to COVID-19, were actively infected with it, or had recovered from it provided the deeply sampled blood TCRbeta repertoires that made up the dataset. HLA class I and class II types, where available, came from metadata supplied by the sample provider rather than from assay-based typing.

Comments on this clone: The antigen it binds to is not known. No quality values exist for individual bases; no much larger clone is one base distant.

The immunoSEQ Assay, a bias-controlled multiplex PCR, was used to amplify TCRbeta CDR3 regions from genomic DNA. The paper's processing steps were these. Nucleated cell counts per sample were estimated from amplification of reference gene primers within the assay. Sequence reads were collapsed and filtered to measure the absolute abundance of every unique TCRbeta CDR3 rearrangement. For each sample, productive Simpson clonality was calculated as the square root of Simpson's diversity index across productive rearrangements. Here the immuneACCESS table is served through TCRdb, limited to in-frame sequences with V and J called. Missing clones are a known gap in these copies; in checked studies unresolved V genes cover under half, and the rest lacks a known reason. That table gives V, J and clone size, and the DNA gave D and trimming. The sample profile shows 50,000 to 60,000 clones; 89% of them were found once. The ten largest clones add up to around 1.6% of the sample.

Findings and caveats that apply to the study as a whole: The quantity of clinical and demographic metadata differed by source and by participant and was supplied without curation.

The collaborating institutions used their own protocols to collect whole blood in K2EDTA tubes. For TCRbeta analysis, collaborator samples were shipped as frozen whole blood, as isolated PBMCs, or as DNA extracted from either sample type. Sequences SGHRS (CDR1) and YFSETQ (CDR2) are obtained from the germline V gene. V drops 3 bases and J drops 2 bases, leaving 15 bases in between. The CDR3, from cysteine to phenylalanine, totals 16 residues. Only CDR3 DNA remains: 48 bases, in frame from the first base. The chain is made from TRBV5-1 and TRBJ1-3, with a tentative D gene TRBD1 over 6 matching bases. This clonotype was obtained from a man aged 60 to 69 with acute or convalescent COVID-19. The sequenced sample was peripheral blood. The CDR3 sequence is CASSSSGVSAGNTIYF. The nucleotide sequence reads TGCGCCAGCAGCTCGTCAGGGGTTAGTGCTGGAAACACCATATATTTT.